Listed below are T cell receptor beta chains from one sample, sequenced in a study of CD8 T cells in Susac syndrome. TCRdb redid the calling of the immunoSEQ multiplex PCR reads with MiXCR, one entry per CDR3 protein. The data contain more than 200,000 distinct CDR3 sequences, about 94% of them singletons. Sequencing was done on a sample of CD4+ T cells from PBMCs. These receptors were taken from a human donor with Susac syndrome. The CDR3 runs from the conserved cysteine through the conserved F or W. Fields, in order: V gene, clone size, J gene, D gene, CDR3 length, CDR3 DNA, CDR3 protein. The D gene is left open where the match is weak. Clone size, where shown, is once, few, many, or a class for clones that have expanded.

TRBV12-3/TRBV12-4	.	TRBJ2-3	TRBD2	16	TGTGCCAGCAGCTTTAACCCCGGGACTAGGGAAGATACGCAGTATTTT	CASSFNPGTREDTQYF
TRBV11-3	.	TRBJ1-1	.	12	TGTGCCAGCAGCCTGGAGCTCACTGAAGCTTTCTTT	CASSLELTEAFF
TRBV5-1	.	TRBJ2-1	.	18	TGCGCCAGCACCTTTGGGCAAGGTCGGATATTCTCCTACAATGAGCAGTTCTTC	CASTFGQGRIFSYNEQFF
TRBV5-1	.	TRBJ1-6	TRBD1	18	TGCGCCAGCAGCTTGGAGGGGGCAGGGGAATCCTATAATTCACCCCTCCACTTT	CASSLEGAGESYNSPLHF
TRBV12-5	.	TRBJ2-1	.	12	TGTGCTAGTGGTTCTTACCGAGCCCCCGGTGTCTTC	CASGSYRAPGVF
TRBV7-2	.	TRBJ2-3	TRBD2	15	TGTGCCAGCAGCCAATCGACTAGCGGGCAACATACGCAGTATTTT	CASSQSTSGQHTQYF
TRBV28	.	TRBJ1-5	.	18	TGTGCCAGCAGTTTGCACAGGGATAAGATAGTTAGCAATCAGCCCCAGCATTTT	CASSLHRDKIVSNQPQHF
TRBV20-1	.	TRBJ1-6	.	13	TGCAGTGCTAGAGAAGGGGGGCGTTCACCCCTCCACTTT	CSAREGGRSPLHF
TRBV3-1	once	TRBJ1-2	TRBD1	16	TGTGCCACCAGCTCCGGGACAGGGGTCCCTAACTATGGCTACACCTTC	CATSSGTGVPNYGYTF
TRBV18	.	TRBJ1-1	TRBD1	15	TGTGCCAGCTCACCACGCCCAGGGGGCTTTACTGAAGCTTTCTTT	CASSPRPGGFTEAFF
TRBV3-1	.	TRBJ2-7	.	14	TGTGCCAGCAGCCCGAAACAGGGATGGGGCGAGCAGTACTTC	CASSPKQGWGEQYF
TRBV20-1	.	TRBJ2-5	.	16	TGCAGTGCTTCTCCCTGGGGGCCCGGGATACTGGAGACCCAGTACTTC	CSASPWGPGILETQYF
TRBV4-2	.	TRBJ2-6	.	19	TGTGCCAGCAGTCCCATCCGCGTCACAAGTAGCTCTGGGGCCAACGTCCTGACTTTC	CASSPIRVTSSSGANVLTF
TRBV3-1	.	TRBJ1-1	.	15	TGTGCCAGCAGCCACGGGTGGGAAAGGGCCACTGAAGCTTTCTTT	CASSHGWERATEAFF
TRBV4-3	.	TRBJ1-2	.	15	TGCGCCAGCAGCCAAGAAACCCCCTACACGCTTGGCTACACCTTC	CASSQETPYTLGYTF
TRBV4-1	.	TRBJ2-2	.	15	TGCGCCAGCAGCCAAGGACGGACCGACACCGGGGAGCTGTTTTTT	CASSQGRTDTGELFF
TRBV5-1	.	TRBJ2-3	.	15	TGCGCCAGCAGCTTGGTGGGCGGACGCACAGATACGCAGTATTTT	CASSLVGGRTDTQYF
TRBV6-5	.	TRBJ2-7	TRBD1	18	TGTGCCAGCAGTTACTCGATTTTAGCCCCCCACAGGGGGTACGAGCAGTACTTC	CASSYSILAPHRGYEQYF
TRBV29-1	.	TRBJ1-4	TRBD1	13	TGCAGCGCCGTGACAGGGGGGAGTGAAAAACTGTTTTTT	CSAVTGGSEKLFF
TRBV6-5	.	TRBJ1-6	.	15	TGTGCCAGCAGCCGGGGAGGGGAACGGAATTCACCCCTCCACTTT	CASSRGGERNSPLHF
TRBV29-1	.	TRBJ1-2	.	12	TGCAGCGTTGCCGGGAAAAACTATGGCTACACCTTC	CSVAGKNYGYTF
TRBV5-1	once	TRBJ1-6	.	12	TGCGCCAGCAGCTCGACAGATTCACCCCTCCACTTT	CASSSTDSPLHF
TRBV6-5	.	TRBJ1-6	TRBD1	15	TGTGCCAGCGCCCCAGGACAGGGTTATAATTCACCCCTCCACTTT	CASAPGQGYNSPLHF
TRBV12-3/TRBV12-4	.	TRBJ2-1	.	12	TGTGCCAGCAGTATCCTCAACAATGAGCAGTTCTTC	CASSILNNEQFF
TRBV29-1	.	TRBJ2-7	TRBD2	14	TGCAGCGTTGCCCCGACTAGCGGGGGCTACGAGCAGTACTTC	CSVAPTSGGYEQYF
TRBV7-2	.	TRBJ1-6	.	15	TGTGCCAGCAGCTTATCACTGGGCGGCAATTCACCCCTCCACTTT	CASSLSLGGNSPLHF
TRBV30	.	TRBJ2-7	TRBD1	14	TGTGCCTGGAGTGAGGGACAGACTTCCTACGAGCAGTACTTC	CAWSEGQTSYEQYF
TRBV12-3/TRBV12-4	.	TRBJ2-7	TRBD1	13	TGTGCCAGCAGCACGGACAGGGGGCCCGAGCAGTACTTC	CASSTDRGPEQYF
TRBV12-3/TRBV12-4	.	TRBJ1-1	.	13	TGTGCCAGCAGTTTAGACAGCTACACTGAAGCTTTCTTT	CASSLDSYTEAFF
TRBV3-1	.	TRBJ2-5	.	15	TGTGCCAGCAGCCAAGATTGGGCCGACGGGGGGACCCAGTACTTC	CASSQDWADGGTQYF
TRBV19	.	TRBJ1-5	TRBD1	14	TGTGCCAGTACTATAGACAGGGGGAATCAGCCCCAGCATTTT	CASTIDRGNQPQHF
TRBV27	.	TRBJ2-7	.	15	TGTGCCAGCAGTTGGGGACGTGCGAGCTCCTACGAGCAGTACTTC	CASSWGRASSYEQYF
TRBV15	.	TRBJ1-5	.	15	TGTGCCACCAGCAGAGAGAAGGGCAACAATCAGCCCCAGCATTTT	CATSREKGNNQPQHF
TRBV20-1	once	TRBJ1-2	.	12	TGCAGTGCTAGAACGACAGGAAGCGGCTACACCTTC	CSARTTGSGYTF
TRBV29-1	.	TRBJ2-2	TRBD1	14	TGCAGCGCAGGACAGGGGCGGGACACCGGGGAGCTGTTTTTT	CSAGQGRDTGELFF
TRBV13	.	TRBJ2-5	TRBD2	18	TGTGCCAGCAGCCCCTCGGGGATAGCGGGGGGGTTTGGTGAGACCCAGTACTTC	CASSPSGIAGGFGETQYF
TRBV19	.	TRBJ1-1	.	13	TGTGCCAGTAGTCAGGGCTTGAACACTGAAGCTTTCTTT	CASSQGLNTEAFF
TRBV15	.	TRBJ2-5	.	15	TGTGCCACCAGCAGAGATCCCACTCGCCAAGAGACCCAGTACTTC	CATSRDPTRQETQYF
TRBV20-1	.	TRBJ1-5	TRBD1	14	TGCAGTGCTAGACAGGGGGCCAGCAATCAGCCCCAGCATTTT	CSARQGASNQPQHF